This TCR beta chain was retrieved from a study of blood T cells in healthy people across ages. Study results and limitations: Donors of long life had a larger count of naive CD4+ cells and greater diversity than aged donors.

V was pared by 5 bases and J by 4 bases, with 14 bases between. In germline, CDR1 is SGHTA, CDR2 FQGNSA. This CDR3 has 14 residues. PCR was performed a second time for about 7 to 11 cycles using a sample-barcoded 5' primer and a J-beta primer mix. Each cDNA was tagged by a template-switch adaptor containing 12 random nucleotides. From the 5' RACE reads, TCRdb called clonotypes with MiXCR, one entry per CDR3 protein. The sample yields almost 1 million distinct CDR3 sequences, roughly half seen once. Remarks on this clonotype: Its antigen is not identified.

Caucasian individuals from Russia who were healthy and aged about 6 to 95 acted as donors. The chain uses TRBV7-2 and TRBJ2-5; D is tentatively TRBD1 or TRBD2 (5 bases each). The receptor's source is a woman between 55 and 75 years old in good health. Specimen: blood. The CDR3 reads CASSPQWGRETQYF. The CDR3 bases are TGTGCCAGCAGCCCCCAGTGGGGGAGAGAGACCCAGTACTTC.